The 16 T cell receptor beta chains presented below share a single source sample, sequenced in a study of blood T cells in healthy people across ages. The second PCR ran roughly 6 to 11 cycles with a sample-barcoded 5' primer and J-beta primers. TCRdb processed the 5' RACE reads anew with MiXCR; each CDR3 protein has one entry. The sample holds hundreds of thousands of distinct CDR3 sequences, about 34% seen once. Sequencing was carried out using blood. Every receptor here comes from a woman of 80 years or more in good health.

The chain couples TRBV5-1 to TRBJ1-2; D is unresolved. CDR1 SGHRS and CDR2 YFSETQ come from the germline V gene. With 0 bases removed from V and 5 bases from J, the gap between germline ends came to 8 bases. The length of the CDR3 is 13 residues. CDR3 in DNA: TGCGCCAGCAGCTTGGATACGGGTTATGGCTACACCTTC. Translation: CASSLDTGYGYTF. The complete variable domain, with remaining parts taken from reference TRBV5-1 and TRBJ1-2, reads KAGVTQTPRYLIKTRGQQVTLSCSPISGHRSVSWYQQTPGQGLQFLFEYFSETQRNKGNFPGRFSGRQFSNSRSEMNVSTLELGDSALYLCASSLDTGYGYTFGSGTRLTVV.

This clonotype has ten or more counts. This chain links TRBV7-9 with TRBJ2-7; no firm D call. The V gene lost 5 bases and the J gene lost 0 bases, with 11 bases spanning the gap. CDR1 SEHNR and CDR2 FQNEAQ come from the germline V gene (reference sequence). There are 14 residues in the CDR3. As DNA, the CDR3 is TGTGCCAGCAGCCTGCCAGTAGACTCCTACGAGCAGTACTTC. This sequence encodes CASSLPVDSYEQYF.

V is TRBV7-2 and J is TRBJ2-4; a weak D match, TRBD2 (5 bases). The CDR3 sequence is 16 residues long. V lost 5 bases to trimming and J lost 3 bases, with 17 bases between them. Germline assignment: CDR1 SGHTA and CDR2 FQGNSA. The CDR3 is CASSPTAGLVKNIQYF. CDR3 sequence (DNA): TGTGCCAGCAGCCCCACTGCGGGTCTAGTCAAAAACATTCAGTACTTC. Full variable domain (remainder filled in from reference TRBV7-2 and TRBJ2-4): GAGVSQSPSNKVTEKGKDVELRCDPISGHTALYWYRQSLGQGLEFLIYFQGNSAPDKSGLPSDRFSAERTGGSVSTLTIQRTQQEDSAVYLCASSPTAGLVKNIQYFGAGTRLSVL.

This clonotype appeared a few times. The chain links TRBV6-2 or TRBV6-3 to TRBJ2-4; 10 bases are a match to TRBD1. TRBJ2-7 matches the DNA end more closely, so the J call is doubtful. In germline, CDR1 is MNHEY, CDR2 SVGEGT. This CDR3 has 15 amino acids. CDR3 sequence reads: CASRYPGQGGYEQYF. As DNA, the CDR3 is TGTGCCAGCAGATACCCCGGACAGGGGGGTTACGAGCAGTACTTC.

In this sample, this clonotype turned up many times. The genes are TRBV20-1 and TRBJ2-7; D is unclear. Between the trimmed V and J ends, which lost 7 bases and 0 bases, there was a span of 16 bases. The CDR3 sequence is 14 residues long. The germline V gene encodes CDR1 DFQATT and CDR2 SNEGSKA (reference sequence). The CDR3 here is CSGLRPASSYEQYF. In nucleotides, the CDR3 is TGCAGTGGCCTAAGGCCAGCAAGCTCCTACGAGCAGTACTTC.

This clonotype was observed a few times. This chain uses TRBV20-1 with TRBJ1-1; D possibly corresponds to TRBD1 (6 bases). The CDR3 has 13 amino acids. Deletions cut 6 bases from V and 5 bases from J, with 16 bases between. Germline values: CDR1 DFQATT, CDR2 SNEGSKA (reference sequence). CDR3 DNA: TGCAGTGCAGCTACAGGGAGGGGGACTGAAGCTTTCTTT. Protein sequence: CSAATGRGTEAFF.

This clonotype occurred many times. The gene calls are TRBV5-1 and TRBJ2-7, with 9 bases that match TRBD1. Germline trimming cut 4 bases from V and 4 bases from J; bases unmatched to any gene: 9. Germline V gene sequence: CDR1 SGHRS, CDR2 YFSETQ. This CDR3 has 15 residues. In DNA, the CDR3 is TGCGCCAGCAGCGCCAACGCGGGACAGGGATACGAGCAGTACTTC. Translating gives CASSANAGQGYEQYF. Full variable domain (rest looked up from reference TRBV5-1 and TRBJ2-7): KAGVTQTPRYLIKTRGQQVTLSCSPISGHRSVSWYQQTPGQGLQFLFEYFSETQRNKGNFPGRFSGRQFSNSRSEMNVSTLELGDSALYLCASSANAGQGYEQYFGPGTRLTVT.

This clonotype came up once. At one end, the junction sequence differs from germline, possibly due to a read error. The rearrangement joins TRBV4-3 to TRBJ1-1; D is unresolved. The CDR3 runs 14 residues. Germline CDR1 and CDR2: LGHNA and YSLEER. The CDR3: CVSSRTVTGTEAFF. In DNA form, the CDR3 reads TGCGTCAGCAGCCGAACCGTGACGGGCACTGAAGCTTTCTTT.

The DNA of the CDR3 is TGTGCCAGCAGCGTTGGAGGGGGCGTCGGTAATGAAAAACTGTTTTTT. Its translation: CASSVGGGVGNEKLFF. This chain connects TRBV9 to TRBJ1-4; 7 positions match TRBD1. The CDR3 consists of 16 residues. Germline-derived CDR1 and CDR2 are SGDLS and YYNGEE. The junction had 8 bases not matched to a gene; V was cut back by 2 bases and J by 4 bases. Using reference TRBV9 and TRBJ1-4 for the parts outside the CDR3, the full variable domain is DSGVTQTPKHLITATGQRVTLRCSPRSGDLSVYWYQQSLDQGLQFLIQYYNGEERAKGNILERFSAQQFPDLHSELNLSSLELGDSALYFCASSVGGGVGNEKLFFGSGTQLSVL.

This clonotype was seen repeatedly, ten times or more. This chain joins TRBV12-3 or TRBV12-4 and TRBJ2-1; weak D call: TRBD1 (5 bases). V was pared by 3 bases and J by 4 bases, with 10 bases between. The length of the CDR3 is 14 residues. CDR3 amino acids: CASSFSDKYNEQFF. The CDR3 DNA reads TGTGCCAGCAGTTTTTCGGACAAATACAATGAGCAGTTCTTC.

This clonotype was recorded at least ten times. The chain joins TRBV7-2 to TRBJ2-1; TRBD1 matches at 8 bases. J gave up 8 bases and V 1 base, and 4 bases lay outside the gene matches. This CDR3 has 14 amino acids. CDR1 and CDR2 (germline): SGHTA, FQGNSA. Written as DNA, the CDR3 is TGTGCCAGCAGCTTAGACAGGACAGGGTATGAGCAGTTCTTC. It specifies CASSLDRTGYEQFF.

This clonotype was seen ten or more times. The genes are TRBV15 and TRBJ1-1; no firm D call. The ends were cut back, 2 bases at V and 6 bases at J, with 13 bases in the middle. From germline, CDR1 is LNHNV and CDR2 YYDKDF (reference sequence). The CDR3 extends over 14 amino acids. The CDR3 nucleotides read TGTGCCACCAGCAGACTGGGCCCTCTGGCTGAAGCTTTCTTT. It yields the protein CATSRLGPLAEAFF.

This chain links TRBV5-5 with TRBJ2-2; D call uncertain. The length of the CDR3 is 15 residues. The germline V and J ends were trimmed by 7 bases and 0 bases, with 13 bases remaining between them. The germline CDR1 and CDR2 sequences are SGHKS and YYEKEE (reference sequence). This chain's CDR3 is CASGIGRTNTGELFF. The CDR3 DNA reads TGTGCCAGCGGTATTGGCAGAACGAACACCGGGGAGCTGTTTTTT.

The sample holds many counts of this clonotype. The V gene is TRBV4-2, the J gene TRBJ2-7, with 10 bases that match TRBD2. The V segment lost 2 bases and the J segment 4 bases; nucleotides outside the gene matches: 5. The CDR3 sequence is 15 residues long. Germline V gene data show CDR1 as LGHNA and CDR2 as YNFKEQ. CDR3 protein: CASSQQAGGGYEQYF. The CDR3 nucleotides read TGTGCCAGCAGCCAACAAGCGGGGGGGGGATACGAGCAGTACTTC.

This clonotype has ten or more counts. V usage is TRBV7-2 and J usage is TRBJ1-2, with D possibly matching TRBD1 (5 bases). Germline CDR1 reads SGHTA; CDR2 reads FQGNSA. V was pared by 5 bases and J by 5 bases, with 12 bases between. The CDR3 is made up of 13 amino acids. CDR3 nucleotides: TGTGCCAGCAGCCGACGGGGGGGGTATGGCTACACCTTC. It yields the protein CASSRRGGYGYTF.

This clonotype has more than one count but fewer than ten. The rearrangement joins TRBV24-1 to TRBJ2-2; no clear D gene. Germline assignment: CDR1 KGHDR and CDR2 SFDVKD. The CDR3 has 13 residues. V lost 5 bases and J lost 4, with 7 bases in between. In nucleotides, the CDR3 is TGTGCCACCAGTGGCCGAGGCACCGGGGAGCTGTTTTTT. It translates to CATSGRGTGELFF.